This TCR beta chain was found in a study of blood T cell repertoires in COVID-19. Some clones are missing from TCRdb's copy, which holds only in-frame ones; the method was immunoSEQ multiplex PCR. The sample has under 170,000 clones, around 85% seen once. The CDR3 spans 16 residues. From germline, CDR1 is MDHEN and CDR2 SYDVKM. V lost 8 bases, J lost 9 bases, and 16 bases stayed unmatched. The chain is built from TRBV28 and TRBJ2-3, with 11 bases fitting TRBD2. The clonotype comes from a man between 65 and 85 years old with acute or convalescent COVID-19. Sequences were obtained from peripheral blood. The CDR3 here is CASRPSPGTSGNTQYF. For the CDR3, the DNA is TGTGCCAGCCGTCCTTCGCCCGGGACTAGCGGCAACACGCAGTATTTT.